The 5 T cell receptor beta chains presented below share a single source sample, sequenced in a study of blood T cells in healthy people across ages. Together with a sample-barcoded 5' primer, a J-beta primer mix was included in a second PCR lasting about 6 to 11 cycles. MiXCR was run by TCRdb on the 5' RACE reads, yielding one entry per CDR3 protein. The table shows 1.2 million to 1.5 million distinct CDR3 sequences, with 42% occurring only once. The sequenced material came from blood. The receptors stem from a young woman in good health.

CDR3 region: CASSLGLKGTQYF. The CDR3, as DNA: TGTGCCAGCAGCCTGGGACTCAAGGGTACGCAGTATTTT. The chain uses TRBV12-3 or TRBV12-4 and TRBJ2-3; maybe TRBD2 (6 bases). Trimming shortened V by 6 bases and J by 8 bases, and 15 bases separated the two germline ends. CDR3 length: 13 amino acids.

For the CDR3, the DNA is TGCAGTGCTAGAGGGCCGGGCTCGGCAAACGGCAATGAGCAGTTCTTC. Its protein product is CSARGPGSANGNEQFF. The V and J genes are TRBV20-1 and TRBJ2-1; D uncertain. This CDR3 spans 16 amino acids. V gave up 1 base and J gave up 6 bases, with 19 bases separating them. Germline V CDR1 and CDR2: DFQATT, SNEGSKA (reference sequence).

This sequence joins TRBV5-5 and TRBJ1-4, with a tentative D call TRBD1 (5 bases). Germline CDR1 is SGHKS and CDR2 is YYEKEE (reference sequence). Trimming removed 0 bases at V and 8 bases at J, with 14 bases between. The CDR3 sequence is 15 residues long. The CDR3 DNA reads as TGTGCCAGCAGCTTGGAGGGGCCCGATGGAGAAAAACTGTTTTTT. Amino acids: CASSLEGPDGEKLFF.

The J gene is TRBJ1-5, the V gene TRBV7-9; D is uncertain. CDR3 length equals 12 residues. Trimming shortened V by 8 bases and J by 6 bases, and 11 bases separated the two germline ends. The germline V gene encodes CDR1 SEHNR and CDR2 FQNEAQ (reference sequence). In nucleotides, the CDR3 is TGTGCCAGCGATTCATTGGGTCAGCCCCAGCATTTT. Its protein product is CASDSLGQPQHF.

The chain combines TRBV20-1 with TRBJ2-7, with D maybe TRBD2 (5 bases). Between the trimmed V and J ends, which lost 3 bases and 3 bases, there was a span of 15 bases. CDR3 length: 14 residues. Germline values: CDR1 DFQATT, CDR2 SNEGSKA (reference sequence). For the CDR3, the DNA is TGCAGTGCTAGGGGTGGACTGGACCTCTACGAGCAGTACTTC. It translates to CSARGGLDLYEQYF.